This T cell receptor beta chain was identified in a study of CD8 T cells in ankylosing spondylitis. Study-wide results and limits: Ankylosing spondylitis blood appeared to be characterized by a TCR beta motif of 8 or 9 highly homologous variants.

TCRdb recomputed calls from the 5' RACE reads with MiXCR, one row per CDR3 protein. The profile shows 150,000 to 200,000 distinct CDR3 sequences, roughly 18% of them singletons. Points on this clonotype: Its antigen is currently unknown.

The CDR3 contains 14 residues. The ends were cut back, 2 bases at V and 0 bases at J, with 10 bases in the middle. The germline CDR1 and CDR2 sequences are SQVTM and ANQGSEA. The source material was blood, either unsorted or a sorted T cell fraction (not recorded which). The chain couples TRBV29-1 to TRBJ1-1, with D possibly being TRBD1 (5 bases). The receptor was derived from a male donor with ankylosing spondylitis or in good health (not recorded which). CDR3 sequence (DNA): TGCAGCGTTGAATGGGCAGGGTTGAACACTGAAGCTTTCTTT. Translation gives CSVEWAGLNTEAFF.